This TCR beta chain was obtained from a study of blood T cell repertoires in COVID-19. V dropped 2 bases and J dropped 3 bases, with 14 bases sitting between them. The germline CDR1 and CDR2 sequences are SGHAT and FQNNGV. The CDR3 length is 15 residues. Sequenced by immunoSEQ multiplex PCR; TCRdb stores in-frame clones only, minus some. The sample carries hundreds of thousands of clones, more than 85% recorded once. The chain is built from TRBV11-2 and TRBJ2-7, with D tentatively TRBD1 (5 bases). Material: PBMCs or T cells enriched from blood (not recorded which). This clonotype originated in a woman aged 50 to 65 who had recovered from COVID-19. The CDR3, as DNA: TGTGCCAGCAGCTTAAGAGCCAGGGTTCTCTACGAGCAGTACTTC. This translates into CASSLRARVLYEQYF.